This T cell receptor beta chain comes out of a study of OX40 agonist ivuxolimab in advanced cancers. The table came from immunoSEQ multiplex PCR; TCRdb's copy has only in-frame clones and leaves some out. Of some 41,000 clones in the sample, around 89% were seen once. Trimming stripped 1 base from V and 4 bases from J, with 10 bases between. Germline CDR1 reads SGHTA; CDR2 reads FQGNSA. The CDR3 is 15 amino acids. The sequenced sample was CD4+ or CD8+ T cells sorted from blood, obtained in a trial of the OX40 agonist ivuxolimab. The V gene is TRBV7-2, the J gene TRBJ2-2; D not certain. This clonotype originated in an adult with an advanced solid tumor such as melanoma, head and neck, liver or kidney cancer. The DNA for the CDR3 is TGTGCCAGCAGCTTAGGAGGACCTCTCACCGGGGAGCTGTTTTTT. Its translation is CASSLGGPLTGELFF.